A selection of T cell receptor beta chains follows, all from one sample in a study of blood T cell repertoires in COVID-19. Clones were sequenced by immunoSEQ multiplex PCR, and TCRdb holds only the in-frame ones, with some missing. Among some 55,000 clones listed, 75% to 95% were seen once. The sequenced sample was peripheral blood. Source of these receptors: a middle-aged woman with active COVID-19. Both conserved end residues are part of each CDR3. D genes are given only for firm matches. Clone size is not always given. Where it is, it says once, few, many or a class for expanded clones.

TRBV10-1	NA	TRBJ2-1	TRBD2	TGCGCCAGCAGTGAGGTTGGTAGCGGGGACAATGAGCAGTTCTTC	CASSEVGSGDNEQFF
TRBV3-1/TRBV3-2	once	TRBJ1-1	TRBD1	TGTGCCAGCAGCTGGACAGGGGAGGGTGAAGCTTTCTTT	CASSWTGEGEAFF
TRBV18	NA	TRBJ2-7	TRBD2	TGTGCCAGCTCACCATTCACTAGCGGGGGCGACGAGCAGTACTTC	CASSPFTSGGDEQYF
TRBV2	few	TRBJ2-5	TRBD2	TGTGCCAGCAGGCCCCTGACTAGCGGGGGAGAGACCCAGTACTTC	CASRPLTSGGETQYF
TRBV7-6	NA	TRBJ2-1	TRBD2	TGTGCCAGCAGCCTAGGACTAGCGGGGGCCCCCAATGAGCAGTTCTTC	CASSLGLAGAPNEQFF
TRBV5-6	NA	TRBJ2-7	NA	TGTGCCAGCAGCTTGGACAGGGAAGAGCAGTACTTC	CASSLDREEQYF
TRBV11-3	NA	TRBJ1-1	NA	TGTGCCAGCAGCTTAATTAGGGGATTGAACACTGAAGCTTTCTTT	CASSLIRGLNTEAFF
TRBV18	NA	TRBJ2-7	NA	TGTGCCAGCTCACCCGCGGGCTACGAGCAGTACTTC	CASSPAGYEQYF
TRBV6-9	NA	TRBJ2-5	TRBD2	TGTGCCAAAACTAGCGGGGGAAATATTTTCCAAGAGACCCAGTACTTC	CAKTSGGNIFQETQYF
TRBV2	NA	TRBJ2-5	NA	TGTGCCAGCAGTGAAGTAGGGGGAGCTCTTATGGATGGTGAAGAGACCCAGTACTTC	CASSEVGGALMDGEETQYF
TRBV5-8	NA	TRBJ1-4	NA	TGTGCCAGCAGCCTCCTACGAGGTGGTGAAAAACTGTTTTTT	CASSLLRGGEKLFF
TRBV7-2	NA	TRBJ2-1	TRBD2	TGTGCCAGCAGCCTGCTAGCGGGGGAAGTCAATGAGCAGTTCTTC	CASSLLAGEVNEQFF
TRBV19	NA	TRBJ2-6	TRBD1	TGTGCCAGTGGGCTGGGGACAGGGGGGTGGAGTGGGGCCAACGTCCTGACTTTC	CASGLGTGGWSGANVLTF
TRBV9	NA	TRBJ2-3	TRBD2	TGTGCCAGCAGCAGAGGGACTAGCGATTACACAGATACGCAGTATTTT	CASSRGTSDYTDTQYF
TRBV5-1	NA	TRBJ2-7	TRBD1	TGCGCCAGCAGCTTCGAAGGGGGCGCGGGCTACGAGCAGTACTTC	CASSFEGGAGYEQYF
TRBV11-3	NA	TRBJ2-2	NA	TGTGCCAGCAGCCTGAGGGACTCGGGGTCCGGGGAGCTGTTTTTT	CASSLRDSGSGELFF
TRBV7-9	NA	TRBJ2-3	NA	TGTGCCAGCAGCTTTACCGGAGGCACAGATACGCAGTATTTT	CASSFTGGTDTQYF
TRBV7-6	NA	TRBJ2-7	NA	TGTGCCAGCAGCTTACAGTTAGGGGCGGAGGGCGAGCAGTACTTC	CASSLQLGAEGEQYF
TRBV4-2	NA	TRBJ2-2	TRBD2	TGTGCCAGCAGCCAAGAGTGGGCTAGCGGGGGGGCCGCTACCGGGGAGCTGTTTTTT	CASSQEWASGGAATGELFF
TRBV19	NA	TRBJ2-1	NA	TGTGCCAGTAGCACAGGGCTTGAAAGCTCCTACAATGAGCAGTTCTTC	CASSTGLESSYNEQFF
TRBV5-1	NA	TRBJ2-2	NA	TGCGCCAGCAGCCTAGGGACAAGTGACACCGGGGAGCTGTTTTTT	CASSLGTSDTGELFF
TRBV5-1	NA	TRBJ1-4	NA	TGCGCCAGCAGCCGCGACATGGTTAAGACAACTAATGAAAAACTGTTTTTT	CASSRDMVKTTNEKLFF
TRBV20-1	once	TRBJ2-7	TRBD1	TGCAGTGCTAGTGCCTCCGGGACAGGGGGCGGCGAGCAGTACTTC	CSASASGTGGGEQYF
TRBV7-2	NA	TRBJ2-7	TRBD2	TGTGCCAGCAGCCGGTGGACTAGCTACGAGCAGTACTTC	CASSRWTSYEQYF
TRBV2	NA	TRBJ2-5	TRBD2	TGTGCCAGCAGTGAAGCGTCGGGGGGGTTAGAGACCCAGTACTTC	CASSEASGGLETQYF
TRBV7-6	NA	TRBJ1-1	TRBD1	TGTGCCAGCAGCTTAGTATCGGACAGGGGGCGGACTGAAGCTTTCTTT	CASSLVSDRGRTEAFF
TRBV18	NA	TRBJ2-6	NA	TGTGCCAGCTCACCATTCAGGGATGCCGGGGCCAACGTCCTGACTTTC	CASSPFRDAGANVLTF
TRBV19	NA	TRBJ1-1	TRBD1	TGTGCCAGTAGTACCAACAGGGGGGCGGTCTCCACTGAAGCTTTCTTT	CASSTNRGAVSTEAFF
TRBV7-3	NA	TRBJ2-3	NA	TGTGCCAGCAGCTTCGGACTTGCTACTGCAGATACGCAGTATTTT	CASSFGLATADTQYF
TRBV6-2/TRBV6-3	NA	TRBJ2-5	NA	TGTGCCAGCAGCCGAACGGACAGACAAGAGACCCAGTACTTC	CASSRTDRQETQYF
TRBV12-3/TRBV12-4	NA	TRBJ1-1	NA	TGTGCCAGCAGTTATACAGGGTTAACTGAAGCTTTCTTT	CASSYTGLTEAFF
TRBV5-1	NA	TRBJ2-7	TRBD1	TGCGCCAGCAGCTTGTCCGTCCAGGGGGCCCATGGGCAGTACTTC	CASSLSVQGAHGQYF